This T cell receptor beta chain was captured in a study of technical replicates of blood from four donors. The protocol was immunoSEQ multiplex PCR, while the TCRdb copy is restricted to in-frame clones and leaves out a portion. The sample consists of about 90,000 clones, roughly 92% of them appearing once. Looked up from germline, CDR1 is MDHEN and CDR2 is SYDVKM. CDR3 size: 15 residues. V gave up 6 bases and J gave up 7 bases, with 21 bases separating them. The sequenced material came from T cells isolated from PBMCs. The chain joins TRBV28 to TRBJ1-1; D remains ambiguous. The sequence derives from a human donor in good health. CDR3: CASSSKSAPFFEAFF. In DNA form, the CDR3 reads TGTGCCAGCAGCTCTAAGTCCGCCCCTTTCTTTGAAGCTTTCTTT.